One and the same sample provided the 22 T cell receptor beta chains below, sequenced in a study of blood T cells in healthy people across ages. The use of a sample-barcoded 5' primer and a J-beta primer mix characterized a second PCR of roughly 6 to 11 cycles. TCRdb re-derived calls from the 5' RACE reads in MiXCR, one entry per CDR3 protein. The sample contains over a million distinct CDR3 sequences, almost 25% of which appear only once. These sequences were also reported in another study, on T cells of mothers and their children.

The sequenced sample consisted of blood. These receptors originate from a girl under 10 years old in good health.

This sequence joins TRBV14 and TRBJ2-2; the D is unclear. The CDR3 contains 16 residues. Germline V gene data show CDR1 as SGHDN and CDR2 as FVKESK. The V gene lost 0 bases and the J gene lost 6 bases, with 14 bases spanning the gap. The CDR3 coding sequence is TGTGCCAGCAGCCAAGACTTGGTCTCTGGCGCCGGGGAGCTGTTTTTT. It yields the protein CASSQDLVSGAGELFF.

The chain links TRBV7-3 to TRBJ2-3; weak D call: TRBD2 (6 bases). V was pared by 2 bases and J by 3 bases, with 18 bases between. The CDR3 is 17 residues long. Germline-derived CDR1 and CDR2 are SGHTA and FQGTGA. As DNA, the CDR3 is TGTGCCAGCAGCTTATTTTTTGGAGGGAGTACGACAGATACGCAGTATTTT. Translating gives CASSLFFGGSTTDTQYF.

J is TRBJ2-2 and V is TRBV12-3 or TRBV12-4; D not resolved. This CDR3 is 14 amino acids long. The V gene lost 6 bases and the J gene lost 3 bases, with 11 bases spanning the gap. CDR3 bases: TGTGCCAGCAGCCAATCGCGTTACACCGGGGAGCTGTTTTTT. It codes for CASSQSRYTGELFF.

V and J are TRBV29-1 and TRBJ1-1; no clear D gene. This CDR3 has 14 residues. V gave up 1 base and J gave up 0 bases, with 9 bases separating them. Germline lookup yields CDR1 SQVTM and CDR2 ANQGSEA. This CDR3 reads CSVEGKHMNTEAFF. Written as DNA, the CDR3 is TGCAGCGTTGAAGGTAAACACATGAACACTGAAGCTTTCTTT.

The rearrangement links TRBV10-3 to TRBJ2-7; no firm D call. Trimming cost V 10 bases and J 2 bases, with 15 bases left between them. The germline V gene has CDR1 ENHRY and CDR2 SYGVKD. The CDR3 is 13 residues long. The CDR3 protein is CATKEASTYEQYF. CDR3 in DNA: TGTGCCACCAAGGAAGCCAGCACCTACGAGCAGTACTTC.

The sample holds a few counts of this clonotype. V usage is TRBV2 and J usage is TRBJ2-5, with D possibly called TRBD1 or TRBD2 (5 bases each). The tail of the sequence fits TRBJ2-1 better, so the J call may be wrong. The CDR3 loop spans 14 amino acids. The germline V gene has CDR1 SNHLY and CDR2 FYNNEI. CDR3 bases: TGTGCCAGCAGGGGGGACGCGGCTATCAATGAGCAGTTCTTC. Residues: CASRGDAAINEQFF.

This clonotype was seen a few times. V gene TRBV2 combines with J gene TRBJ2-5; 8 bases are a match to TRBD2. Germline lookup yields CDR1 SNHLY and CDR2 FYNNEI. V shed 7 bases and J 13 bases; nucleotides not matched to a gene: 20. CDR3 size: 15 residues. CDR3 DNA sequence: TGTGCCAGCACCCTTCAGCGGGGGCAGGTTGGGGCCGGGTACTTC. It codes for CASTLQRGQVGAGYF.

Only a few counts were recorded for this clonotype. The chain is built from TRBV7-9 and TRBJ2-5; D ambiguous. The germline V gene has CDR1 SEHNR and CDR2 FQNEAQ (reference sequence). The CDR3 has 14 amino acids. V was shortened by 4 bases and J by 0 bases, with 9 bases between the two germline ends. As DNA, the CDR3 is TGTGCCAGCAGCTCCACCCCGTACCAAGAGACCCAGTACTTC. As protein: CASSSTPYQETQYF.

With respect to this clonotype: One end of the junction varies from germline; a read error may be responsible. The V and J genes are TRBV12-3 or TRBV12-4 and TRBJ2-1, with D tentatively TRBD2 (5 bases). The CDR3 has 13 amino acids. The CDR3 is CASRLGDEREQFF. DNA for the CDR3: TGTGCCAGCAGGTTAGGCGACGAGCGGGAGCAGTTCTTC.

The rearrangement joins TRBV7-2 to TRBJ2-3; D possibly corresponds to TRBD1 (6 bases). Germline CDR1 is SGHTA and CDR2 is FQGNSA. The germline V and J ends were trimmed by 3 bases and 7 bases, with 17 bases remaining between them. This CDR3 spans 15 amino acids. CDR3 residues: CASSLVRGSVNTQYF. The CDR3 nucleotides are TGTGCCAGCAGCTTGGTCAGGGGATCGGTAAATACGCAGTATTTT.

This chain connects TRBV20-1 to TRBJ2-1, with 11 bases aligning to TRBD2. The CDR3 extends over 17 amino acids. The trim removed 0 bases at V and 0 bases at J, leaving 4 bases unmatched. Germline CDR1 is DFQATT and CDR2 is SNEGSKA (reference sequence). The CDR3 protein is CSARDSTSGSSYNEQFF. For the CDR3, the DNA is TGCAGTGCTAGAGATTCAACTAGCGGGAGCTCCTACAATGAGCAGTTCTTC.

The CDR3 region is CASSGVGEETQYF. The CDR3 nucleotides read TGTGCCAGCAGTGGGGTGGGGGAAGAGACCCAGTACTTC. The chain recombines TRBV2 with TRBJ2-5; D might be TRBD1 or TRBD2, each matching 5 bases. V lost 4 bases and J 3 bases, leaving 9 bases between the germline ends. From germline, CDR1 is SNHLY and CDR2 FYNNEI. The CDR3 runs 13 residues.

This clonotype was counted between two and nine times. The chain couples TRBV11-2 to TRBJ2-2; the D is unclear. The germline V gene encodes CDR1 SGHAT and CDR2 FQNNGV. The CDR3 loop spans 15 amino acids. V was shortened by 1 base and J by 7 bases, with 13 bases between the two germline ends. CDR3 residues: CASSLVSHGIGELFF. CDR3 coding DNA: TGTGCCAGCAGCTTAGTTTCTCATGGGATCGGGGAGCTGTTTTTT. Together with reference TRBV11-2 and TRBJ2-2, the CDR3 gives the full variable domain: EAGVAQSPRYKIIEKRQSVAFWCNPISGHATLYWYQQILGQGPKLLIQFQNNGVVDDSQLPKDRFSAERLKGVDSTLKIQPAKLEDSAVYLCASSLVSHGIGELFFGEGSRLTVL.

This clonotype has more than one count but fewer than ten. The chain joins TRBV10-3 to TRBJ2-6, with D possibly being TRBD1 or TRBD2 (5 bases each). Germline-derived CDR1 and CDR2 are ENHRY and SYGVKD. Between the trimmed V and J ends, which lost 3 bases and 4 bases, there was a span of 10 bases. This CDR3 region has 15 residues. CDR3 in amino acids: CAISDQGTGANVLTF. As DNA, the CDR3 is TGTGCCATCAGTGATCAAGGGACGGGGGCCAACGTCCTGACTTTC.

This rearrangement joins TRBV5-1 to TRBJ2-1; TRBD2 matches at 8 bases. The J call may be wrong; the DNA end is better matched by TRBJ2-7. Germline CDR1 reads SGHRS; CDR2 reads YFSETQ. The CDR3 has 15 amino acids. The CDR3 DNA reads TGCGCCAGCAGCCCCAGCGGGGGATCGACTAGGGAGCAGTACTTC. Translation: CASSPSGGSTREQYF.

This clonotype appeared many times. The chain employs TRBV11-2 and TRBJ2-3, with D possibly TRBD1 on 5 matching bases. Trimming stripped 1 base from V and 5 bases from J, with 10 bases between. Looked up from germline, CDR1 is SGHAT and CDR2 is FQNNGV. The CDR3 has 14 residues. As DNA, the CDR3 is TGTGCCAGCAGCTTAGGGCTTAGGGGAGATACGCAGTATTTT. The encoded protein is CASSLGLRGDTQYF.

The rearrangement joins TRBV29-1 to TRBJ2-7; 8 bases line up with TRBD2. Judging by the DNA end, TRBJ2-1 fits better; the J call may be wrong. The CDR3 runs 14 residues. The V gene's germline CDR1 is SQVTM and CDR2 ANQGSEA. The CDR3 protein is CSVDASGLGSEQFF. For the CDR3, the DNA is TGCAGCGTTGATGCTAGCGGGCTCGGGAGTGAGCAGTTCTTC.

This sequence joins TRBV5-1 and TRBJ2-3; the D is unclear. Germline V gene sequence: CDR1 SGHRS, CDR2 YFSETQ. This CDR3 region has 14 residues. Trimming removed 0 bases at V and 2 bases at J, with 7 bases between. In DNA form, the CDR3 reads TGCGCCAGCAGCTTGGAGGAGTACACAGATACGCAGTATTTT. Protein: CASSLEEYTDTQYF.

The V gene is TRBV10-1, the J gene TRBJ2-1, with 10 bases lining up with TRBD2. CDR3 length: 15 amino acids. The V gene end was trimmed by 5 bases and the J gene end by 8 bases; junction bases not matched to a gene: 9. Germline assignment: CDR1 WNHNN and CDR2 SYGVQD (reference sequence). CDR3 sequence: CASSTGTSAGDEQFF. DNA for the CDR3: TGCGCCAGCAGTACCGGGACTAGCGCCGGTGATGAGCAGTTCTTC.

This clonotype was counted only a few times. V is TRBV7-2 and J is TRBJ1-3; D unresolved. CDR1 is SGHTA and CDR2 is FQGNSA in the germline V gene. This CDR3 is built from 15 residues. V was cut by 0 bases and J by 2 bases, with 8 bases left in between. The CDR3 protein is CASSLAGEPGNTIYF. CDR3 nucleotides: TGTGCCAGCAGCTTAGCCGGGGAGCCTGGAAACACCATATATTTT.

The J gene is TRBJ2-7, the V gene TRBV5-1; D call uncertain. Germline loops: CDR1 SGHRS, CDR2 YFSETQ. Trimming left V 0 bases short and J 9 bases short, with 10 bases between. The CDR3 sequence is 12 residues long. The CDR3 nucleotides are TGCGCCAGCAGCTTGGGCGTGCGGCCGCAGTACTTC. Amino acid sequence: CASSLGVRPQYF. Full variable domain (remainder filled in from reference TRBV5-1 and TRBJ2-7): KAGVTQTPRYLIKTRGQQVTLSCSPISGHRSVSWYQQTPGQGLQFLFEYFSETQRNKGNFPGRFSGRQFSNSRSEMNVSTLELGDSALYLCASSLGVRPQYFGPGTRLTVT.

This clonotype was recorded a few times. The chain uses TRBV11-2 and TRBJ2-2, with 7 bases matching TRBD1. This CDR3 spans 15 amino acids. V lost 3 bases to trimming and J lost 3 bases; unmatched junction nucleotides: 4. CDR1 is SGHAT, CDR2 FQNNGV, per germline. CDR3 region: CASSFQDRDTGELFF. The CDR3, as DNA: TGTGCCAGCAGCTTTCAAGACAGGGACACCGGGGAGCTGTTTTTT.